A single sample gave rise to the 23 T cell receptor beta chains below, sequenced in a study of spatial heterogeneity in lung cancer. TCRdb reanalysed the 5' RACE reads using MiXCR and keeps one entry per CDR3 protein. The sample lists some 13,000 distinct CDR3 sequences; under 5% were seen once. Time point given: sample taken at primary tumor resection. Material for sequencing was whole RNA from tumor, nontumor lung or frozen PBMC, left unsorted. The sequencing used PBMCs, collected at surgery. The receptors were sampled from a male donor with early-stage non-small cell lung cancer.

This clonotype was counted many times. The size of this beta chain means little, since it is a stray read in a library made for alpha chains. The rearrangement uses TRBV20-1 and TRBJ2-6, with TRBD1 identical over 12 bases. J was trimmed by 1 base and V by 0 bases; bases with no gene match: 7. Per the germline V gene, CDR1 is DFQATT and CDR2 is SNEGSKA (reference sequence). This CDR3 has 19 residues. CDR3 amino acids: CSARDRGTGGASGANVLTF. CDR3 DNA: TGCAGTGCTAGAGATAGGGGGACAGGGGGCGCGTCTGGGGCCAACGTCCTGACTTTC.

In this sample, this clonotype turned up many times. This beta chain is an unintended read in a library built for alpha chains; its size means little. The chain couples TRBV2 to TRBJ1-6; D gene unclear. The length of the CDR3 is 12 residues. Trimming left V 8 bases short and J 7 bases short, with 9 bases between. Germline lookup yields CDR1 SNHLY and CDR2 FYNNEI. CDR3 bases: TGTGCCAGCGCACGCGAAAATTCACCCCTCCACTTT. As protein: CASARENSPLHF.

This clonotype came up many times. This beta chain appears as a stray read in a library generated for alpha chains; its size is not informative. The gene calls are TRBV12-2 and TRBJ2-3; TRBD1, the D gene given by the table, was not confirmed from the DNA. TRBV12-2 is flagged as a pseudogene. This CDR3 has 17 amino acids. The CDR3, as DNA: TGTGCAAGTCGCTATAAAGGGTCGGGGCACAGGACAGATACGCAGTATTTT. Protein sequence: CASRYKGSGHRTDTQYF.

This clonotype was seen only a few times. The library was designed around alpha chains, so this beta chain is a stray read whose abundance carries little weight. J is TRBJ2-7 and V is TRBV19, with 13 bases fitting TRBD2. V shed 4 bases and J 2 bases; nucleotides not matched to a gene: 8. CDR3 length: 17 residues. Germline V gene data show CDR1 as LNHDA and CDR2 as SQIVND (reference sequence). The CDR3 reads CASSSPGLAGSPYEQYF. In DNA, the CDR3 is TGTGCCAGTAGTAGCCCGGGACTAGCGGGATCCCCCTACGAGCAGTACTTC.

Within the sample, this clonotype is medium-sized (0.01 to 0.1%). Since it is a stray read in a library aimed at alpha chains, this beta chain has a size that is not meaningful. CDR3 protein: CASSLWGGDEQYF. CDR3 bases: TGTGCCAGCAGTTTATGGGGGGGGGATGAGCAGTACTTC. The gene calls are TRBV27 and TRBJ2-7; 7 positions match TRBD2. Germline values: CDR1 MNHEY, CDR2 SMNVEV (reference sequence). The length of the CDR3 is 13 residues. The V gene end was trimmed by 1 base and the J gene end by 7 bases; junction bases not matched to a gene: 4.

This clonotype occurred many times. The size of this beta chain means little, since it is a stray read in a library made for alpha chains. The chain has TRBV2 and TRBJ2-3; the match to TRBD2 covers 7 bases. The CDR3 length is 14 residues. The germline CDR1 and CDR2 sequences are SNHLY and FYNNEI. With V trimmed by 11 bases and J by 3 bases, 11 bases remained unmatched. CDR3 loop: CAGGSQSITDTQYF. In nucleotides, the CDR3 is TGTGCCGGCGGGAGCCAGAGTATAACAGATACGCAGTATTTT.

Regarding this clonotype: The library was prepared for alpha chains; this beta chain is a stray read, so its frequency means little. J is TRBJ1-5 and V is TRBV12-3 or TRBV12-4; 10 bases agree with TRBD1. V trimming: 1 base; J trimming: 0 bases; junction bases outside the gene matches: 6. This CDR3 is 18 amino acids long. In DNA form, the CDR3 reads TGTGCCAGCAGTTTAGAGACCGGGACAGGGGTTAGCAATCAGCCCCAGCATTTT. Protein product: CASSLETGTGVSNQPQHF.

There are many counts of this clonotype. This beta chain came through as a stray read in a library set up for alpha chains, and its size says little. The chain has TRBV6-5 and TRBJ2-1; TRBD2 aligns across 13 bases. Germline V gene sequence: CDR1 MNHEY, CDR2 SVGAGI. CDR3 length equals 16 residues. V gave up 6 bases and J gave up 0 bases; unmatched junction bases: 2. CDR3 region: CASRLAGGSSYNEQFF. As DNA, the CDR3 is TGTGCCAGCAGACTAGCGGGAGGGAGCTCCTACAATGAGCAGTTCTTC.

In this sample, this clonotype turned up many times. Little can be read into the size of this beta chain, an off-target read in a library designed for alpha chains. The chain combines TRBV20-1 with TRBJ1-2, with unresolved D. Germline V gene sequence: CDR1 DFQATT, CDR2 SNEGSKA (reference sequence). This CDR3 is built from 13 residues. V was trimmed by 5 bases and J by 4 bases, leaving 14 bases between them. CDR3 region: CSAPRWGSYGYTF. The CDR3 coding sequence is TGCAGTGCTCCCCGTTGGGGATCCTATGGCTACACCTTC.

This clonotype has at least ten counts. Since it is a stray read in a library aimed at alpha chains, this beta chain has a size that is not meaningful. The rearrangement joins TRBV11-2 to TRBJ1-4; 8 nucleotides align to TRBD1. With V trimmed by 5 bases and J by 8 bases, 10 bases remained unmatched. The CDR3 runs to 15 residues. Germline V CDR1 and CDR2: SGHAT, FQNNGV. The DNA of the CDR3 is TGTGCCAGCAGCCCTCAGACAGGGGAGGGAGAAAAACTGTTTTTT. Residues: CASSPQTGEGEKLFF.

This clonotype came up many times. This beta chain turned up in a library designed for alpha chains; as an off-target read, its abundance says little. This chain links TRBV20-1 with TRBJ2-3, with 13 bases aligning to TRBD2. There are 17 residues in the CDR3. Per the germline V gene, CDR1 is DFQATT and CDR2 is SNEGSKA (reference sequence). Trimming at V came to 4 bases and at J to 1 base, leaving 8 bases not matched to a gene. The DNA for the CDR3 is TGCAGTGCTACTGGACTAGCGGGAGCCCCTGGCACAGATACGCAGTATTTT. Translation gives CSATGLAGAPGTDTQYF.

The sample holds many counts of this clonotype. This beta chain is a stray sequence in a library constructed for alpha chains; its clone size is not meaningful. V and J are TRBV3-1 and TRBJ2-7, with D perhaps TRBD1 (5 bases). CDR3 length equals 15 residues. Germline V gene sequence: CDR1 LGHDT, CDR2 YNNKEL (reference sequence). V lost 0 bases, J lost 7 bases, and 16 bases lay in between. As DNA, the CDR3 is TGTGCCAGCAGCCAAGATGGCTTAAGGACACGGGAGCAGTACTTC. Amino acids: CASSQDGLRTREQYF.

About this clonotype itself: The library was built for alpha chains, so this beta chain is an off-target read and its size means little. The chain employs TRBV4-2 and TRBJ2-1, with D uncertain. Germline CDR1 is LGHNA and CDR2 is YNFKEQ. V shed 1 base and J shed 13 bases, with 11 bases lying between them. The CDR3 has 12 residues. CDR3 nucleotide sequence: TGTGCCAGCAGCCAAGCCGGACGCGAACAGTTCTTC. Protein sequence: CASSQAGREQFF.

The sample holds many counts of this clonotype. Since the library was made to target alpha chains, this beta chain is a stray read and its abundance is not meaningful. CDR3 region: CASSLGIGETQYF. The CDR3 DNA reads TGTGCCAGCAGCTTAGGGATTGGTGAGACCCAGTACTTC. The rearrangement uses TRBV7-2 and TRBJ2-5; the D is unclear. Germline lookup yields CDR1 SGHTA and CDR2 FQGNSA. There are 13 residues in the CDR3. The ends were cut back, 1 base at V and 5 bases at J, with 8 bases in the middle.

This clonotype was detected ten times or more. This beta chain turned up in a library designed for alpha chains; as an off-target read, its abundance says little. This chain uses TRBV12-3 or TRBV12-4 with TRBJ2-5, with a possible D match to TRBD1 (6 bases). Trimming took off 1 base at V and 7 bases at J, with 13 bases between the two ends. The CDR3 is 14 residues long. The CDR3 spells CASSLGGLGGTQYF. The CDR3 DNA reads as TGTGCCAGCAGTTTAGGGGGGCTAGGAGGGACCCAGTACTTC.

About this clonotype itself: The library was built for alpha chains, so this beta chain is an off-target read and its size means little. This chain links TRBV15 with TRBJ2-7, with D unclear. In germline, CDR1 is LNHNV, CDR2 YYDKDF (reference sequence). The CDR3 runs to 15 residues. Trimming cost V 0 bases and J 5 bases, with 14 bases left between them. CDR3 DNA: TGTGCCACCAGCAGAGATCGAGACTCCCCCCACGAGCAGTACTTC. The encoded protein is CATSRDRDSPHEQYF.

This clonotype was seen repeatedly, ten times or more. Because this beta chain is a stray read in a library intended to capture alpha chains, its abundance should not be given much weight. This chain connects TRBV7-2 to TRBJ2-4, with 8 bases that match TRBD1. From germline, CDR1 is SGHTA and CDR2 FQGNSA. V trimming: 4 bases; J trimming: 11 bases; junction bases outside the gene matches: 7. This CDR3 has 13 amino acids. The CDR3 sequence is CASSSGQGRVQYF. The CDR3, as DNA: TGTGCCAGCAGCTCAGGACAGGGTAGAGTTCAGTACTTC.

About this clonotype: This beta chain slipped into a library made for alpha chains as a stray read, so its size is not meaningful. V and J are TRBV10-3 and TRBJ2-7; D is unclear. V dropped 3 bases and J dropped 2 bases, with 14 bases sitting between them. CDR1 ENHRY and CDR2 SYGVKD come from the germline V gene. There are 15 residues in the CDR3. This CDR3 is CAISEPGRTAYEQYF. For the CDR3, the DNA is TGTGCCATCAGTGAACCGGGCAGGACCGCCTACGAGCAGTACTTC.

This clonotype was detected many times. The library was prepared for alpha chains; this beta chain is a stray read, so its frequency means little. V usage is TRBV7-8 and J usage is TRBJ2-1; 9 positions agree with TRBD1. CDR3 length equals 16 residues. Trimming cost V 4 bases and J 12 bases; bases outside gene matches: 16. Germline values: CDR1 SGHVS, CDR2 FQNEAQ. The CDR3 protein is CASSSTPGQGFQGQFF. As DNA, the CDR3 is TGTGCCAGCAGCTCCACCCCGGGACAGGGATTCCAGGGGCAGTTCTTC.

This clonotype came up many times. Being off target in a library aimed at alpha chains, this beta chain has a size of little meaning. DNA of the CDR3: TGCGCCAGCAGTGAGTCCGGGACTGAGCAGTTCTTC. Translated, it gives CASSESGTEQFF. The chain combines TRBV10-2 with TRBJ2-1; D possibly uses TRBD1 or TRBD2 (5 bases each). CDR3 size: 12 residues. The ends were cut back, 0 bases at V and 9 bases at J, with 6 bases in the middle. Looked up from germline, CDR1 is WSHSY and CDR2 is SAAADI.

This clonotype has only a few counts. This beta chain slipped into a library made for alpha chains as a stray read, so its size is not meaningful. The chain couples TRBV6-2 or TRBV6-3 to TRBJ2-7, with TRBD1 matching over 10 bases. CDR1 MNHEY and CDR2 SVGEGT come from the germline V gene. J gave up 6 bases and V 1 base, and 3 bases lay outside the gene matches. The CDR3 runs 14 residues. DNA for the CDR3: TGTGCCAGCAGTTACTTCCGGACAGGGGGCGAGCAGTACTTC. Translating gives CASSYFRTGGEQYF.

This clonotype was found many times. Within a library made for alpha chains, this beta chain is off target, and its count is uninformative. The chain joins TRBV28 to TRBJ2-5; D assignment may be TRBD1 or TRBD2 (7 bases each). V lost 2 bases and J 3 bases, leaving 19 bases between the germline ends. Germline V gene lookup returns CDR1 MDHEN and CDR2 SYDVKM. The CDR3 runs to 17 residues. This CDR3 reads CASSLLLDREGKETQYF. CDR3 in DNA: TGTGCCAGCAGTTTACTGCTCGACAGGGAGGGTAAAGAGACCCAGTACTTC.

This clonotype has at least ten counts. This beta chain is an off-target read within a library intended for alpha chains, so its frequency means little. The V call is TRBV7-2, the J call TRBJ2-1; 10 bases match TRBD2. V trimming: 10 bases; J trimming: 2 bases; junction bases outside the gene matches: 5. Germline CDR1 reads SGHTA; CDR2 reads FQGNSA. The CDR3 is 14 residues long. The DNA for the CDR3 is TGTGCCACAAGGACTAGCGGAACCTACAATGAGCAGTTCTTC. It yields the protein CATRTSGTYNEQFF.